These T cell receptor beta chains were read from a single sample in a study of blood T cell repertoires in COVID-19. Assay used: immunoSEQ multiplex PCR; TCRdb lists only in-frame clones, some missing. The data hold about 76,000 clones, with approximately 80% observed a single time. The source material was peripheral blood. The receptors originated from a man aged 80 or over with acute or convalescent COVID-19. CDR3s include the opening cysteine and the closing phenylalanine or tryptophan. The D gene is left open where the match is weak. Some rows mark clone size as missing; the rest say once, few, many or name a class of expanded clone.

CASSYSGGDGYTF	TGTGCCAGCAGTTATTCAGGGGGCGATGGCTACACCTTC	.	TRBD1	TRBV6-2/TRBV6-3	TRBJ1-2
CASSRGTTADSYEQYF	TGCGCCAGCAGCCGAGGAACTACAGCGGATTCCTACGAGCAGTACTTC	.	.	TRBV4-1	TRBJ2-7
CASAGDRGRNSPLHF	TGTGCCAGCGCCGGGGACAGGGGGCGAAATTCACCCCTCCACTTT	.	TRBD1	TRBV6-5	TRBJ1-6
CASSPTSPSSYEQYF	TGTGCCAGCAGCCCGACTAGTCCTAGCTCCTACGAGCAGTACTTC	.	.	TRBV4-2	TRBJ2-7
CARTSWGRNQPQHF	TGTGCCAGGACATCTTGGGGGCGCAATCAGCCCCAGCATTTT	.	.	TRBV3-1/TRBV3-2	TRBJ1-5
CASSPQPGGHTEAFF	TGTGCCAGCAGCCCTCAACCCGGGGGGCACACTGAAGCTTTCTTT	.	.	TRBV7-9	TRBJ1-1
CASSLGGHSNSPLHF	TGTGCCAGCAGCTTAGGGGGCCATTCTAATTCACCCCTCCACTTT	.	.	TRBV7-9	TRBJ1-6
CASSEGPSTGELFF	TGTGCCAGCAGTGAAGGGCCATCCACCGGGGAGCTGTTTTTT	.	.	TRBV6-1	TRBJ2-2
CASSLVGGRSDTQYF	TGCGCCAGCAGCTTGGTGGGCGGGAGATCTGATACGCAGTATTTT	once	TRBD2	TRBV5-1	TRBJ2-3
CASSSFNRGDTGELFF	TGTGCCAGCAGCTCTTTTAACAGGGGAGACACCGGGGAGCTGTTTTTT	few	TRBD1	TRBV9	TRBJ2-2
CARRTPGGGRGDTEAFF	TGTGCCCGTCGTACCCCGGGGGGGGGACGCGGGGACACTGAAGCTTTCTTT	once	.	TRBV19	TRBJ1-1
CASSPARGSSTDTQYF	TGCGCCAGCAGCCCAGCACGGGGGTCTAGCACAGATACGCAGTATTTT	.	.	TRBV4-3	TRBJ2-3
CATSRDSVGLHTGELFF	TGTGCCACCAGCAGAGATTCCGTGGGGCTTCACACCGGGGAGCTGTTTTTT	once	.	TRBV15	TRBJ2-2
CASSSGGESGEQYF	TGTGCCAGCAGCTCGGGGGGCGAGTCCGGCGAGCAGTACTTC	.	.	TRBV11-2	TRBJ2-7
CASSLGTANTEAFF	TGCGCCAGCAGCTTGGGGACTGCGAACACTGAAGCTTTCTTT	.	.	TRBV5-1	TRBJ1-1
CASSEASQGWAGNTIYF	TGTGCCAGCAGTGAAGCCTCACAGGGTTGGGCTGGAAACACCATATATTTT	.	.	TRBV2	TRBJ1-3
CATAATGGFALEQFF	TGTGCCACCGCGGCCACAGGGGGCTTCGCCCTTGAGCAGTTCTTC	.	TRBD1	TRBV15	TRBJ2-1
CANSPTGVGTEAFF	TGTGCCAACAGCCCAACAGGGGTAGGGACTGAAGCTTTCTTT	.	TRBD1	TRBV5-4	TRBJ1-1
CASSLNSPNTGELFF	TGTGCCAGCAGCTTAAACAGTCCGAACACCGGGGAGCTGTTTTTT	.	.	TRBV7-3	TRBJ2-2
CASSQDWGGAITGELFF	TGTGCCAGCAGCCAAGATTGGGGAGGGGCGATAACCGGGGAGCTGTTTTTT	few	TRBD2	TRBV3-1/TRBV3-2	TRBJ2-2
CASSRTGAFSTEAFF	TGTGCCAGCAGCCGGACAGGGGCGTTCAGCACTGAAGCTTTCTTT	.	TRBD1	TRBV4-2	TRBJ1-1
CASSSSQAINTEAFF	TGCGCCAGCAGCTCCTCGCAGGCGATCAACACTGAAGCTTTCTTT	.	.	TRBV5-1	TRBJ1-1
CASSLGLAGAGTDTQYF	TGTGCCAGCAGCTTAGGGCTAGCGGGAGCGGGGACAGATACGCAGTATTTT	.	TRBD2	TRBV7-3	TRBJ2-3
CASSPLGGNSGNTIYF	TGTGCCAGCAGCCCTTTAGGGGGCAACTCTGGAAACACCATATATTTT	few	TRBD1	TRBV7-6	TRBJ1-3
CATSRLAGGGNEQFF	TGTGCCACCAGCAGGCTAGCGGGAGGTGGAAATGAGCAGTTCTTC	.	TRBD2	TRBV15	TRBJ2-1
CASSSPGQGDNEQFF	TGTGCCAGCAGCTCCCCGGGACAGGGGGACAATGAGCAGTTCTTC	.	TRBD1	TRBV7-3	TRBJ2-1
CASSTTTGGGRTGELFF	TGCGCCAGCAGCACTACCACAGGGGGCGGCCGGACCGGGGAGCTGTTTTTT	.	TRBD1	TRBV4-3	TRBJ2-2
CASRRIQGPEAFF	TGTGCCAGCAGGCGCATACAGGGACCTGAAGCTTTCTTT	.	.	TRBV27	TRBJ1-1
CAISESQGGTEAFF	TGTGCCATCAGTGAATCCCAGGGGGGCACTGAAGCTTTCTTT	once	TRBD1	TRBV10-3	TRBJ1-1
CATSDLLTEQFF	TGTGCCACCAGTGATTTGCTAACTGAGCAGTTCTTC	.	.	TRBV24-1	TRBJ2-1
CSASGQSYTEAFF	TGCAGTGCTAGTGGGCAGTCCTACACTGAAGCTTTCTTT	.	.	TRBV20-1	TRBJ1-1
CATSRDKADIQYF	TGTGCCACCAGCAGAGATAAGGCGGACATTCAGTACTTC	.	.	TRBV15	TRBJ2-4
CATSDRGGSETQYF	TGTGCCACCAGTGATCGCGGGGGGTCGGAGACCCAGTACTTC	.	TRBD2	TRBV24-1	TRBJ2-5
CASSYPRSGRAFF	TGTGCCAGCAGTTACCCAAGGTCGGGGAGGGCTTTCTTT	.	.	TRBV6-2/TRBV6-3	TRBJ1-1
CASSLGQGAYGYTF	TGCGCCAGCAGCCTCGGTCAGGGGGCCTATGGCTACACCTTC	.	TRBD1	TRBV5-1	TRBJ1-2
CASSIGLAGGADTQYF	TGTGCCAGTAGTATCGGACTAGCGGGGGGTGCGGATACGCAGTATTTT	.	TRBD2	TRBV19	TRBJ2-3
CASSSRGLMAEAFF	TGTGCCAGCAGCTCCAGGGGGCTCATGGCTGAAGCTTTCTTT	.	TRBD1	TRBV5-4	TRBJ1-1
CASSPGLVKDEQYF	TGTGCCAGCAGCCCGGGACTAGTGAAAGACGAGCAGTACTTC	.	TRBD2	TRBV13	TRBJ2-7
CASSSPATETLHF	TGTGCCAGCAGTTCCCCCGCCACAGAAACCCTCCACTTT	.	.	TRBV28	TRBJ1-6
CASSLVTTSGGVYNEQFF	TGTGCCAGCAGCTTGGTTACGACTAGCGGGGGGGTCTACAATGAGCAGTTCTTC	.	TRBD2	TRBV11-2	TRBJ2-1
CASSWGGSQETQYF	TGTGCCAGCAGCTGGGGGGGGTCCCAAGAGACCCAGTACTTC	.	TRBD2	TRBV28	TRBJ2-5
CASSIPRDRGVRFEHGYTF	TGTGCCAGCAGCATCCCCCGGGACAGGGGCGTAAGGTTTGAACATGGCTACACCTTC	.	TRBD1	TRBV7-2	TRBJ1-2
CATSILAGYTYEQYF	TGTGCCACCAGCATCCTTGCGGGGTATACCTACGAGCAGTACTTC	.	.	TRBV15	TRBJ2-7
CASSNVRGAIYGYTF	TGTGCCAGCAGTAACGTCAGGGGGGCGATCTATGGCTACACCTTC	.	TRBD1	TRBV11-2	TRBJ1-2
CASRWTGATYEQYF	TGTGCCAGCAGGTGGACAGGGGCAACCTACGAGCAGTACTTC	few	TRBD1	TRBV27	TRBJ2-7
CASSLTTGGRNTEAFF	TGCGCCAGCAGCTTGACTACAGGGGGCCGGAACACTGAAGCTTTCTTT	few	TRBD1	TRBV5-1	TRBJ1-1
CASSLQGALERERGEQFF	TGTGCCAGCAGTTTACAAGGAGCTTTGGAGCGGGAAAGAGGTGAGCAGTTCTTC	once	TRBD2	TRBV28	TRBJ2-1
CASSYLGQGGQPQHF	TGTGCCAGCAGTTACTTGGGACAGGGGGGCCAGCCCCAGCATTTT	.	TRBD1	TRBV6-2/TRBV6-3	TRBJ1-5
CASSLEGVYEQYF	TGCGCCAGCAGCTTGGAAGGGGTCTACGAGCAGTACTTC	.	.	TRBV5-1	TRBJ2-7
CAGSFPGNTGELFF	TGTGCCGGCAGCTTTCCGGGAAACACCGGGGAGCTGTTTTTT	.	.	TRBV5-4	TRBJ2-2